These T cell receptor beta chains were read from a single sample in a study of T cell responses to AZD1222 COVID-19 vaccine. TCRdb's table, derived via immunoSEQ multiplex PCR, lists solely in-frame clones and lacks some. Of about 89,000 clones listed, just over 90% are singletons. This specimen was peripheral blood, taken 28 days after the second AZD1222 dose. All receptors derive from an adult who received the AZD1222 COVID-19 vaccine. CDR3s include the opening cysteine and the closing phenylalanine or tryptophan. A D gene is named only where the DNA matches it firmly. Size is omitted from some rows. Given values are once, few, many or a class for expanded clones.

TRBV7-8,TRBJ1-6,TRBD1,.,TGTGCCAGCAGCTTAGGGGGACAGGGAGGCATACGGAATTCACCCCTCCACTTT,CASSLGGQGGIRNSPLHF
TRBV9,TRBJ1-5,.,.,TGTGCCAGCAGCGTAGCGGGGGGAGGAAATCAGCCCCAGCATTTT,CASSVAGGGNQPQHF
TRBV11-3,TRBJ2-1,TRBD2,.,TGTGCCAGCAGCTTAGGACTAGCGGGAGTGGATGAGCAGTTCTTC,CASSLGLAGVDEQFF
TRBV4-2,TRBJ1-6,.,.,TGTGCCAGCACGCCCCGAGGTTCCTATAATTCACCCCTCCACTTT,CASTPRGSYNSPLHF
TRBV11-2,TRBJ2-7,TRBD2,.,TGTGCCAGCAGCTTAGGTAGCGGGAGGTACGAGCAGTACTTC,CASSLGSGRYEQYF
TRBV11-2,TRBJ2-1,.,.,TGTGCCAGCAGCTTGACTAGGGGCTATGATGAGCAGTTCTTC,CASSLTRGYDEQFF
TRBV2,TRBJ2-2,TRBD2,.,TGTGCCAGCAGTGAAGGATCACTAGCGGGTTTCGCCGGGGAGCTGTTTTTT,CASSEGSLAGFAGELFF
TRBV5-1,TRBJ1-1,.,.,TGCGCCAGCAGCTATCCGACAGGACGAAACACTGAAGCTTTCTTT,CASSYPTGRNTEAFF
TRBV19,TRBJ1-4,.,.,TGTGCCAGTAGTATAGCCAGGGAGGTGAATGAAAAACTGTTTTTT,CASSIAREVNEKLFF
TRBV4-1,TRBJ2-1,TRBD2,few,TGCGCCAGCAGCCAATTCGGGCTAGCGGGGGCATTGAACAATGAGCAGTTCTTC,CASSQFGLAGALNNEQFF
TRBV15,TRBJ2-2,.,.,TGTGCCACCAGCAGAGATCGAATAGCCGGGGAGCTGTTTTTT,CATSRDRIAGELFF
TRBV30,TRBJ1-5,.,.,TGTGCCTGGAGTGTTACAAATAATCAGCCCCAGCATTTT,CAWSVTNNQPQHF
TRBV6-6,TRBJ1-5,.,.,TGTGCCAGCGGGGCAGGACGTTATAGCAATCAGCCCCAGCATTTT,CASGAGRYSNQPQHF
TRBV6-5,TRBJ1-2,.,.,TGTGCCAGCAGTTACCGGCAGGGGTTCGATGGCTACACCTTC,CASSYRQGFDGYTF
TRBV11-2,TRBJ1-2,.,.,TGTGCCAGCACCAGAATAAGGAGGGGGGATGGCTACACCTTC,CASTRIRRGDGYTF
TRBV9,TRBJ2-2,TRBD1,.,TGTGCCAGCAGCAACGGACAGGGAAACACCGGGGAGCTGTTTTTT,CASSNGQGNTGELFF
TRBV3-1/TRBV3-2,TRBJ2-2,.,once,TGTGCCACCGGACTGGAAAACACCGGGGAGCTGTTTTTT,CATGLENTGELFF
TRBV2,TRBJ2-3,TRBD2,.,TGTGCCAGCAGGGGGACTAGCGTGGGCACAGATACGCAGTATTTT,CASRGTSVGTDTQYF
TRBV21-1,TRBJ1-1,.,.,TGTGCCAGCAGCAAAAACAGGGTTGGCACTGAAGCTTTCTTT,CASSKNRVGTEAFF
TRBV12-3/TRBV12-4,TRBJ1-1,.,.,TGTGCCAGCAGTATGACAGCGAACACTGAAGCTTTCTTT,CASSMTANTEAFF
TRBV6-5,TRBJ2-5,.,.,TGTGCCAGCAGTTTCTTGGCAGAAGCGCAAGAGACCCAGTACTTC,CASSFLAEAQETQYF
TRBV20-1,TRBJ2-1,.,.,TGCAGTGCTAGACGGAGAAATGAGCAGTTCTTC,CSARRRNEQFF
TRBV18,TRBJ2-7,.,.,TGTGCCAGCTCACCACCGCGGCAGGGCCCCTCCTACGAGCAGTACTTC,CASSPPRQGPSYEQYF
TRBV3-1/TRBV3-2,TRBJ1-2,TRBD1,.,TGTGCCAGCAGCCGGAAAGCTTCCCCCGGGACAGGGGTATTGCGGGGCTACACCTTC,CASSRKASPGTGVLRGYTF
TRBV25-1,TRBJ1-3,.,.,TGTGCCAGCAGTGAACGGGGGCTGCAAAACACCATATATTTT,CASSERGLQNTIYF
TRBV5-5,TRBJ1-5,TRBD1,.,TGTGCCAGCAGCCGCGACGACAGGGTGAATCAGCCCCAGCATTTT,CASSRDDRVNQPQHF
TRBV5-5,TRBJ1-1,.,.,TGTGCCAGCAGCTTGGGGACTTTTAGCACTGAAGCTTTCTTT,CASSLGTFSTEAFF